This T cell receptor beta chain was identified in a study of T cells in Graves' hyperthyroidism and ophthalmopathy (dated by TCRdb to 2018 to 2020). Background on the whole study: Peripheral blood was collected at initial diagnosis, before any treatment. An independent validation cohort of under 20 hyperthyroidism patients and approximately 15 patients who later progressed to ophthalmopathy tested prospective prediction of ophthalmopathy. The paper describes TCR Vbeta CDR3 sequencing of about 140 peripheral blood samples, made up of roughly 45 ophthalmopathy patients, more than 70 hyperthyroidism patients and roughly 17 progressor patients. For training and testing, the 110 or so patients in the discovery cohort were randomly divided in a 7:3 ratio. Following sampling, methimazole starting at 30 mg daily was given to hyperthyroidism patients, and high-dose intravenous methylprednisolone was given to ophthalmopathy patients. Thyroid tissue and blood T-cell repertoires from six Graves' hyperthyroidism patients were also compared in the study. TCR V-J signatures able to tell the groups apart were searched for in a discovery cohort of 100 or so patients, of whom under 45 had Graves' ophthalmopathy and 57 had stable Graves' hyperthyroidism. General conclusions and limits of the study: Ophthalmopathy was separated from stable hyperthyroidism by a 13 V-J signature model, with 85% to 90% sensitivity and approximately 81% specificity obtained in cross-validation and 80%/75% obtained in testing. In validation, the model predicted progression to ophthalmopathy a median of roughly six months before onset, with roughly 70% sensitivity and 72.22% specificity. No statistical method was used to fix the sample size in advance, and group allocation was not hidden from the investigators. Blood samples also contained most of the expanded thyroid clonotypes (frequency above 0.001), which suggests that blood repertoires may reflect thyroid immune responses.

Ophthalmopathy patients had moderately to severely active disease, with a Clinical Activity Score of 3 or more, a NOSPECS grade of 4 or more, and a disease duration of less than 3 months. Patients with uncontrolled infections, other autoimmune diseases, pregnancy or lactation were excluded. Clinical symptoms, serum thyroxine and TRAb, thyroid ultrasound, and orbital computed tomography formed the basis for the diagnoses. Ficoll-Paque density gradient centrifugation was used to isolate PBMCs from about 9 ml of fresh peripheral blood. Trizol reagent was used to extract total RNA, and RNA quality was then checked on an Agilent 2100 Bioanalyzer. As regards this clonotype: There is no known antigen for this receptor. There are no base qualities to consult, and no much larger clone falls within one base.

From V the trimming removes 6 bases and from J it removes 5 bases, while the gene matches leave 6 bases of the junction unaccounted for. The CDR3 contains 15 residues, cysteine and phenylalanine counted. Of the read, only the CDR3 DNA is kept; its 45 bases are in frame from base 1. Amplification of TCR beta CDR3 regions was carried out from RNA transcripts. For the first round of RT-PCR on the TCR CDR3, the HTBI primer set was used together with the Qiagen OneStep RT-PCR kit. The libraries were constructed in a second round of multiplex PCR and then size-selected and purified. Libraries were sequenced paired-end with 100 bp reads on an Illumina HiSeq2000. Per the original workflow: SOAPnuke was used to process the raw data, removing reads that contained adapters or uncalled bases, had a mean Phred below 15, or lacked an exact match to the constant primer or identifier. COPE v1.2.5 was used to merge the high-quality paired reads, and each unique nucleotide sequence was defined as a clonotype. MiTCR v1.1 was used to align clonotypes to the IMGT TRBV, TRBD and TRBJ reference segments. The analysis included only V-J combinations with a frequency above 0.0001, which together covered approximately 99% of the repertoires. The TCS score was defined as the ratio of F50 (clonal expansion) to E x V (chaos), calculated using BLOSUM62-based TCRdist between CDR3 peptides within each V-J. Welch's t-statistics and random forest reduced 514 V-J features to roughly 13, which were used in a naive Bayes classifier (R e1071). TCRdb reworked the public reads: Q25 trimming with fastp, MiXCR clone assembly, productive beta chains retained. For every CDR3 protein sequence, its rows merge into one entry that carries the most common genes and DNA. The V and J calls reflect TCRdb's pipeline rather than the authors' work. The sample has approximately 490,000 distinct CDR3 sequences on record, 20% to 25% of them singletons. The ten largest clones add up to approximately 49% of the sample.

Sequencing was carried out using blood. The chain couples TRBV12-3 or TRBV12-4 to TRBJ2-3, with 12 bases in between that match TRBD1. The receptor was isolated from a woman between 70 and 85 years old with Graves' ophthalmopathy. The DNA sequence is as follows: TGTGCCAGCAGCCAGGGACAGGGGGCCAGAGATACGCAGTATTTT. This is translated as CASSQGQGARDTQYF.